The present TCR beta chain was sequenced within a study of lymphopenia after photon versus proton radiotherapy. Sequencing was performed with immunoSEQ multiplex PCR; in TCRdb, only in-frame clones are kept and a portion is missing. The sample lists about 26,000 clones; 85% to 90% were seen once. With 5 bases removed from V and 3 bases from J, the gap between germline ends came to 14 bases. This CDR3 spans 16 amino acids. The germline gives CDR1 SEHNR, CDR2 FQNEAQ (reference sequence). The receptor was derived from a man aged 30 to 39 with gastric cancer. Sequences were derived from peripheral blood, sampled from a patient treated with photon-based radiotherapy. V and J are TRBV7-9 and TRBJ2-6; D is ambiguous. CDR3 residues: CASSPQFPYGANVLTF. The CDR3 bases are TGTGCCAGCAGCCCTCAGTTCCCTTATGGGGCCAACGTCCTGACTTTC.